This T cell receptor (beta chain) was recorded in a study of identical twins. Study observations and caveats: Sequences that were beta out-of-frame showed weaker excess twin sharing. Shared out-of-frame alpha sequences (those common to twins) showed excess low generation probability. These conclusions were based on statistical analysis (cross-sectional, not following the same donors). The models gave estimates that fell short of the out-of-frame TCR alpha sharing seen in monozygotic twins.

MiXCR was run by TCRdb on the 5' RACE reads, yielding one entry per CDR3 protein. The sample lists over 550,000 distinct CDR3 sequences; around 7.5% were seen once. In regard to this clonotype: Its antigen is as yet unknown.

Between the trimmed V and J ends, which lost 10 bases and 0 bases, there was a span of 11 bases. This CDR3 has 13 residues. Germline V gives CDR1 MNHNY, CDR2 SVGAGI (reference sequence). The data were also submitted as part of a second study, on yellow fever vaccine responses in identical twins.

The sample taken for sequencing was PBMCs. The V gene is TRBV6-6, the J gene TRBJ2-3; D is uncertain. The clonotype originates from a young woman in good health. CDR3 region: CATFGTSTDTQYF. CDR3 DNA sequence: TGTGCCACCTTCGGAACTAGCACAGATACGCAGTATTTT.